This T cell receptor beta chain came from a study of regulatory T cells in long-lasting Graves disease. This clonotype came up many times. This sample's time point: persistent/refractory GD, antithyroid drugs over 5 years with positive TRAb. TCR sequences were obtained from RNA taken from PBMCs. From each patient, roughly 9 milliliters of peripheral blood was drawn and collected into an EDTA anticoagulant tube. V was cut by 6 bases and J by 1 base, with 9 bases left in between. Per germline, CDR1 MDHEN and CDR2 SYDVKM. The CDR3 is 13 amino acids. Arm-PCR of CDR3 regions and iRepertoire HTBI primers were used to build TCR beta libraries. TCRdb fed the multiplex PCR reads into MiXCR, producing one record per CDR3 protein. The sample yields roughly 500,000 distinct CDR3 sequences, 20% to 25% seen once.

V and J are TRBV28 and TRBJ1-1, with D maybe TRBD1 (5 bases). The receptor was derived from a female donor with Graves disease. The sample here was peripheral blood mononuclear cells (PBMCs), taken when the disease was refractory, from a patient treated with antithyroid drugs. For the CDR3, the DNA is TGTGCCAGCAGCCGGGGGAGGAACACTGAAGCTTTCTTT. This codes for CASSRGRNTEAFF.